The 9 T cell receptor beta chains given below trace back to one sample, sequenced in a study of TIL therapy for anti-PD-1-resistant metastatic lung cancer. The libraries were made with immunoSEQ v3. Only in-frame clones appear in the TCRdb table, and some are missing; sequencing was by immunoSEQ multiplex PCR. The sample contains 50,000 to 65,000 clones, under 75% of which appear only once. Indicated time point: pre-treatment sample, taken before nivolumab and TIL therapy. Sample: blood, taken at baseline. These receptors all come from a person aged 25 to 80 with non-small cell lung cancer.

The chain links TRBV5-1 to TRBJ2-5; tentatively, D is TRBD2 (5 bases). The CDR3 consists of 14 residues. Per germline, CDR1 SGHRS and CDR2 YFSETQ. The germline V and J ends were trimmed by 0 bases and 4 bases, with 10 bases remaining between them. Here the CDR3 reads CASSLVVARETQYF. CDR3 nucleotide sequence: TGCGCCAGCAGCTTGGTGGTAGCGAGAGAGACCCAGTACTTC.

This clone was recorded once. The chain employs TRBV4-1 and TRBJ1-2; no clear D. Looked up from germline, CDR1 is MGHRA and CDR2 is YSYEKL. Between the trimmed V and J ends, which lost 0 bases and 3 bases, there was a span of 17 bases. This CDR3 has 17 amino acids. The CDR3 sequence is CASSQEGGGSLDYGYTF. CDR3 nucleotide sequence: TGCGCCAGCAGCCAAGAGGGTGGTGGGAGTCTTGACTATGGCTACACCTTC.

The chain employs TRBV30 and TRBJ1-4; 7 bases fit TRBD1. Germline assignment: CDR1 GTSNPN and CDR2 SVGIG (reference sequence). The CDR3 has 15 amino acids. Trimming took 3 bases from V and 7 from J; bases not matched to a gene: 11. Written as DNA, the CDR3 is TGTGCCTGGAGCGCCGATCCAGGGGGTGGTGAAAAACTGTTTTTT. Protein: CAWSADPGGGEKLFF.

The chain recombines TRBV11-3 with TRBJ1-3, with D possibly matching TRBD1 (5 bases). CDR3 length: 16 residues. Germline V gene lookup returns CDR1 SGHNT and CDR2 YENEEA. V was pared by 4 bases and J by 4 bases, with 17 bases between. The CDR3 DNA is TGTGCCAGCAGCTCCCAAAGCAGGGTGAACGGAAACACCATATATTTT. Amino acid sequence: CASSSQSRVNGNTIYF. Full variable domain (outside the CDR3, taken from reference TRBV11-3 and TRBJ1-3): EAGVVQSPRYKIIEKKQPVAFWCNPISGHNTLYWYLQNLGQGPELLIRYENEEAVDDSQLPKDRFSAERLKGVDSTLKIQPAELGDSAVYLCASSSQSRVNGNTIYFGEGSWLTVV.

The chain is built from TRBV19 and TRBJ2-1; 11 positions match TRBD2. In germline, CDR1 is LNHDA, CDR2 SQIVND (reference sequence). V dropped 4 bases and J dropped 7; count of bases not matched to a gene: 0. The CDR3 is 13 amino acids. CDR3 loop: CASSTSGGNEQFF. Here the CDR3 DNA reads TGTGCCAGTAGTACTAGCGGGGGGAATGAGCAGTTCTTC.

The chain couples TRBV27 to TRBJ2-7; perhaps TRBD1 as D (6 bases). The CDR3 has 16 amino acids. Per the germline V gene, CDR1 is MNHEY and CDR2 is SMNVEV (reference sequence). V lost 6 bases and J 1 base, leaving 19 bases between the germline ends. The CDR3 loop is CASRPTGQRRSYEQYF. For the CDR3, the DNA is TGTGCCAGCAGGCCCACCGGACAGAGGCGATCCTACGAGCAGTACTTC.

This clone has a handful of counts. The chain recombines TRBV4-1 with TRBJ2-5, with 10 bases fitting TRBD2. The V and J ends lost 0 bases and 4 bases, in that order; junction bases with no gene match: 8. The CDR3 is 17 residues long. The germline CDR1 and CDR2 sequences are MGHRA and YSYEKL. In DNA form, the CDR3 reads TGCGCCAGCAGCCAAGATTATCCAGCGGGGGGGACAGAGACCCAGTACTTC. It encodes CASSQDYPAGGTETQYF.

The chain employs TRBV2 and TRBJ1-4; 8 nucleotides agree with TRBD1. Trimming removed 6 bases from V and 6 bases from J; junction bases left unmatched: 9. CDR3 length equals 15 residues. Germline values: CDR1 SNHLY, CDR2 FYNNEI. CDR3 nucleotide sequence: TGTGCCAGCAGCGCGGGACAGGTGGGAGATGAAAAACTGTTTTTT. Translated: CASSAGQVGDEKLFF. The full variable domain, rest sourced from reference TRBV2 and TRBJ1-4, is EPEVTQTPSHQVTQMGQEVILRCVPISNHLYFYWYRQILGQKVEFLVSFYNNEISEKSEIFDDQFSVERPDGSNFTLKIRSTKLEDSAMYFCASSAGQVGDEKLFFGSGTQLSVL.

This rearrangement joins TRBV27 to TRBJ1-2; D is possibly TRBD1 (6 bases). This CDR3 spans 16 amino acids. Trimming shortened V by 4 bases and J by 4 bases, and 19 bases separated the two germline ends. CDR1 MNHEY and CDR2 SMNVEV come from the germline V gene (reference sequence). The CDR3 DNA reads as TGTGCCAGCAGTTATAAGGACAGCGCTCGACCCTATGGCTACACCTTC. Its protein is CASSYKDSARPYGYTF.